A selection of T cell receptor beta chains follows, all from one sample in a study of blood T cells in healthy people across ages. One entry per CDR3 protein results from TCRdb running MiXCR on the 5' RACE reads. The sample shows approximately 810,000 distinct CDR3 sequences, around 26% of them seen only once. The source material was blood. Receptor source: a woman older than 75 in good health. The CDR3 runs from the conserved cysteine through the conserved F or W. Each record gives: clone size, CDR3 length, V gene, J gene, D gene, CDR3 protein, CDR3 DNA. D genes are given only for firm matches. The size field is filled for only some rows; it gives once, few, many or a size class.

size: many
length: 15
V: TRBV7-2
J: TRBJ2-3
D: TRBD1
CDR3: CASSFRQGKSDTQYF
DNA: TGTGCCAGCAGCTTCAGACAGGGGAAGTCAGATACGCAGTATTTT

size: -
length: 14
V: TRBV29-1
J: TRBJ1-1
D: -
CDR3: CSVEGDGGWTEAFF
DNA: TGCAGCGTTGAAGGTGACGGGGGATGGACTGAAGCTTTCTTT

size: -
length: 14
V: TRBV6-2/TRBV6-3
J: TRBJ2-2
D: -
CDR3: CASSYLVYPTERFF
DNA: TGTGCCAGCAGTTACTTGGTCTACCCAACGGAGCGGTTTTTT

size: few
length: 13
V: TRBV15
J: TRBJ1-2
D: -
CDR3: CATSRDLSYGYTF
DNA: TGTGCCACCAGCAGAGATCTCAGCTATGGCTACACCTTC

size: -
length: 18
V: TRBV4-3
J: TRBJ2-3
D: -
CDR3: CASSPGGGAGVGTDTQYF
DNA: TGCGCCAGCAGCCCTGGGGGGGGCGCTGGTGTTGGGACAGATACGCAGTATTTT

size: many
length: 13
V: TRBV6-6
J: TRBJ2-3
D: TRBD1
CDR3: CATGTGIIDTQYF
DNA: TGTGCCACCGGGACAGGGATAATAGATACGCAGTATTTT

size: few
length: 16
V: TRBV7-2
J: TRBJ1-4
D: TRBD1
CDR3: CASSSRRAGGLEKLFF
DNA: TGTGCCAGCAGCTCCCGGCGGGCAGGGGGTCTTGAAAAACTGTTTTTT

size: many
length: 16
V: TRBV7-2
J: TRBJ2-1
D: -
CDR3: CASSPKAGPPYGEQFF
DNA: TGTGCCAGCAGCCCCAAAGCGGGTCCCCCCTACGGTGAGCAGTTCTTC

size: many
length: 16
V: TRBV3-1
J: TRBJ2-7
D: -
CDR3: CASSPYLGTPTREQYF
DNA: TGTGCCAGCAGCCCCTACCTCGGGACCCCTACGAGAGAGCAGTACTTC

size: many
length: 14
V: TRBV12-3/TRBV12-4
J: TRBJ2-5
D: TRBD2
CDR3: CASSPGTSRETQYF
DNA: TGTGCCAGCAGTCCCGGGACTAGCCGGGAGACCCAGTACTTC

size: -
length: 20
V: TRBV12-3/TRBV12-4
J: TRBJ2-2
D: TRBD1
CDR3: CASSAYAAQGEAPVTGELFF
DNA: TGTGCCAGCAGTGCGTACGCTGCCCAGGGGGAAGCCCCAGTCACCGGGGAGCTGTTTTTT

size: many
length: 14
V: TRBV6-7
J: TRBJ1-6
D: -
CDR3: CASSLPASNSPLHF
DNA: TGTGCCAGCAGTTTGCCAGCTTCAAATTCACCCCTCCACTTT

size: once
length: 15
V: TRBV6-1
J: TRBJ2-5
D: TRBD2
CDR3: CASRELAGLNNEQYF
DNA: TGTGCCAGCAGAGAACTAGCGGGGCTAAACAATGAGCAGTACTTC

size: many
length: 15
V: TRBV9
J: TRBJ1-2
D: -
CDR3: CASSEGMDRLYGYTF
DNA: TGTGCCAGCAGCGAGGGGATGGACCGCTTATATGGCTACACCTTC

size: many
length: 14
V: TRBV20-1
J: TRBJ2-1
D: TRBD2
CDR3: CSARDERGVEEQFF
DNA: TGCAGTGCTAGAGATGAGCGGGGGGTAGAGGAGCAGTTCTTC

size: many
length: 18
V: TRBV7-9
J: TRBJ2-3
D: TRBD2
CDR3: CASSSLGTSAISTDTQYF
DNA: TGTGCCAGCAGCTCCCTCGGGACTAGCGCAATTAGCACAGATACGCAGTATTTT

size: -
length: 17
V: TRBV11-2
J: TRBJ2-3
D: TRBD2
CDR3: CASSLAPSGGFTDTQYF
DNA: TGTGCCAGCAGCTTAGCCCCTAGCGGGGGATTTACAGATACGCAGTATTTT

size: few
length: 17
V: TRBV7-2
J: TRBJ2-2
D: -
CDR3: CASRKAGDAGRSGELFF
DNA: TGTGCCAGCAGAAAAGCTGGGGACGCGGGAAGGAGCGGGGAGCTGTTTTTT

size: -
length: 14
V: TRBV29-1
J: TRBJ2-5
D: TRBD1
CDR3: CSVPGTGSGETQYF
DNA: TGCAGCGTTCCCGGGACAGGGTCGGGAGAGACCCAGTACTTC

size: few
length: 17
V: TRBV24-1
J: TRBJ2-5
D: TRBD1
CDR3: CATSEATGTGYLETQYF
DNA: TGTGCCACCAGTGAAGCAACCGGGACAGGGTACTTGGAGACCCAGTACTTC

size: -
length: 17
V: TRBV6-6
J: TRBJ1-5
D: -
CDR3: CASSASWGGRGNQPQHF
DNA: TGTGCCAGCAGCGCCAGTTGGGGGGGCCGGGGCAATCAGCCCCAGCATTTT

size: medium-sized
length: 15
V: TRBV7-9
J: TRBJ2-3
D: -
CDR3: CASSLVRPPTDTQYF
DNA: TGTGCCAGCAGCTTAGTGCGGCCGCCGACAGATACGCAGTATTTT

size: -
length: 19
V: TRBV20-1
J: TRBJ2-1
D: TRBD2
CDR3: CSARERTPVTSGTPNEQFF
DNA: TGCAGTGCTAGAGAACGTACTCCTGTCACTAGCGGCACCCCTAATGAGCAGTTCTTC

size: few
length: 13
V: TRBV6-1
J: TRBJ1-2
D: TRBD1
CDR3: CASSEGWTGGYTF
DNA: TGTGCCAGCAGTGAAGGATGGACAGGTGGCTACACCTTC

size: -
length: 14
V: TRBV12-3/TRBV12-4
J: TRBJ1-5
D: -
CDR3: CASIKGGGNQPQHF
DNA: TGTGCCAGCATAAAGGGGGGCGGGAATCAGCCCCAGCATTTT

size: -
length: 14
V: TRBV4-1
J: TRBJ2-7
D: TRBD1
CDR3: CASSQERTGAEQYF
DNA: TGCGCCAGCAGCCAAGAAAGGACAGGGGCCGAGCAGTACTTC

size: -
length: 15
V: TRBV29-1
J: TRBJ2-1
D: TRBD2
CDR3: CSVDRRGGENNEQFF
DNA: TGCAGCGTTGATCGGCGGGGGGGCGAAAACAATGAGCAGTTCTTC

size: many
length: 16
V: TRBV7-9
J: TRBJ2-6
D: TRBD1
CDR3: CASSVRQGGGANVLTF
DNA: TGTGCCAGCAGCGTACGACAGGGTGGTGGGGCCAACGTCCTGACTTTC

size: many
length: 18
V: TRBV7-2
J: TRBJ2-5
D: TRBD2
CDR3: CASSLGGTHGTSGGAQYF
DNA: TGTGCCAGCAGCTTAGGAGGAACTCATGGGACTAGCGGGGGGGCCCAGTACTTC

size: many
length: 13
V: TRBV2
J: TRBJ1-2
D: -
CDR3: CASSEGSNYGYTF
DNA: TGTGCCAGCAGTGAAGGATCCAACTATGGCTACACCTTC

size: many
length: 16
V: TRBV7-2
J: TRBJ1-6
D: -
CDR3: CASSLVRGGSGSPLHF
DNA: TGTGCCAGCAGCTTAGTGAGGGGGGGCAGTGGTTCACCCCTCCACTTT

size: many
length: 16
V: TRBV20-1
J: TRBJ2-1
D: -
CDR3: CSAGGLGGGSYNEQFF
DNA: TGCAGTGCTGGCGGATTAGGGGGGGGGTCCTACAATGAGCAGTTCTTC

size: -
length: 15
V: TRBV5-5
J: TRBJ2-2
D: -
CDR3: CASSFHQGWAGELFF
DNA: TGTGCCAGCAGTTTTCATCAGGGTTGGGCCGGGGAGCTGTTTTTT

size: many
length: 16
V: TRBV7-2
J: TRBJ2-1
D: TRBD2
CDR3: CASSLGSGVGYNEQFF
DNA: TGTGCCAGCAGCTTAGGTAGCGGGGTGGGATACAATGAGCAGTTCTTC

size: many
length: 16
V: TRBV27
J: TRBJ2-1
D: TRBD2
CDR3: CASSLLGLADDNEQFF
DNA: TGTGCCAGCAGTTTACTAGGACTAGCGGACGACAATGAGCAGTTCTTC

size: many
length: 15
V: TRBV7-9
J: TRBJ2-1
D: -
CDR3: CASSLGRGNYNEQFF
DNA: TGTGCCAGCAGCTTAGGCAGGGGCAACTACAATGAGCAGTTCTTC

size: -
length: 12
V: TRBV5-6
J: TRBJ2-1
D: -
CDR3: CASSLIQWEQFF
DNA: TGTGCCAGCAGCTTGATTCAGTGGGAGCAGTTCTTC

size: few
length: 16
V: TRBV7-8
J: TRBJ2-3
D: TRBD2
CDR3: CASSLTISGGADTQYF
DNA: TGTGCCAGCAGCCTTACCATTAGCGGGGGTGCAGATACACAGTATTTT

size: -
length: 16
V: TRBV27
J: TRBJ2-5
D: TRBD1
CDR3: CASSSLGTGSRETQYF
DNA: TGTGCCAGCAGTTCGCTCGGGACAGGGAGTAGAGAGACCCAGTACTTC

size: -
length: 12
V: TRBV30
J: TRBJ2-1
D: -
CDR3: CSWSVRGYEQFF
DNA: TGTTCCTGGAGTGTACGGGGATATGAGCAGTTCTTC

size: -
length: 13
V: TRBV20-1
J: TRBJ2-1
D: -
CDR3: CSTRLVPRDEQFF
DNA: TGCAGTACTAGACTAGTACCGCGGGATGAGCAGTTCTTC

size: -
length: 13
V: TRBV5-1
J: TRBJ2-5
D: -
CDR3: CASSFSNGETQYF
DNA: TGCGCCAGCAGCTTTTCGAATGGTGAGACCCAGTACTTC

size: many
length: 10
V: TRBV29-1
J: TRBJ2-1
D: -
CDR3: CSVGSWEQFF
DNA: TGCAGCGTGGGGTCTTGGGAGCAGTTCTTC

size: -
length: 17
V: TRBV20-1
J: TRBJ1-5
D: -
CDR3: CSARDGGGRGGNQPQHF
DNA: TGCAGTGCTAGAGATGGGGGCGGCAGGGGTGGGAATCAGCCCCAGCATTTT

size: -
length: 14
V: TRBV21-1
J: TRBJ1-3
D: -
CDR3: CASKLDGSGNTIYF
DNA: TGTGCCAGCAAGCTGGACGGCTCTGGAAACACCATATATTTT

size: -
length: 14
V: TRBV27
J: TRBJ1-1
D: TRBD1
CDR3: CACRRDRVSTEAFF
DNA: TGTGCCTGCAGGCGGGACAGGGTTAGCACTGAAGCTTTCTTT

size: -
length: 16
V: TRBV12-3/TRBV12-4
J: TRBJ2-5
D: -
CDR3: CASSLAQAGSSYEEYF
DNA: TGTGCCAGCAGTTTAGCGCAGGCGGGGAGCTCCTACGAGGAGTATTTC

size: few
length: 15
V: TRBV10-3
J: TRBJ1-3
D: -
CDR3: CAISDAVNSGNTIYF
DNA: TGTGCCATCAGTGATGCAGTCAACTCTGGAAACACCATATATTTT

size: -
length: 13
V: TRBV7-2
J: TRBJ1-4
D: -
CDR3: CASSLRIRKELFF
DNA: TGTGCCAGCAGCTTACGGATCAGGAAGGAACTGTTTTTT

size: -
length: 17
V: TRBV7-9
J: TRBJ2-5
D: -
CDR3: CASTDIGVGDLQETQYF
DNA: TGTGCCAGCACCGACATAGGCGTGGGAGACCTCCAAGAGACCCAGTACTTC

size: -
length: 19
V: TRBV18
J: TRBJ1-2
D: TRBD1
CDR3: CASSRTYPGQGSTNYGYTF
DNA: TGTGCCAGCTCACGAACCTACCCGGGACAGGGGTCTACTAACTATGGCTACACCTTC

size: -
length: 14
V: TRBV9
J: TRBJ1-1
D: -
CDR3: CASSVYRAEGEAFF
DNA: TGTGCCAGCAGCGTATATCGGGCTGAGGGTGAAGCTTTCTTT

size: few
length: 13
V: TRBV14
J: TRBJ1-2
D: TRBD1
CDR3: CASSQVDRGSYTF
DNA: TGTGCCAGCAGCCAAGTCGACAGGGGTAGCTACACCTTC

size: -
length: 12
V: TRBV2
J: TRBJ1-1
D: -
CDR3: CASSEDSTEAFF
DNA: TGTGCCAGCAGTGAAGACTCCACTGAAGCTTTCTTT

size: many
length: 13
V: TRBV20-1
J: TRBJ1-5
D: -
CDR3: CSARQGVNQPQHF
DNA: TGCAGTGCTAGACAGGGTGTAAATCAGCCCCAGCATTTT